The rows below give T cell receptor beta chains drawn from one sample of a study of Graves' ophthalmopathy and Graves' hyperthyroidism. In TCRdb, the multiplex PCR reads were re-called with MiXCR into one record per CDR3 protein. The table lists over a million distinct CDR3 sequences, around a third of them singletons. Sequenced material: peripheral blood or thyroid tissue (not recorded which). The receptors stem from an adult man with Graves' hyperthyroidism. The CDR3 runs from the conserved cysteine through the conserved F or W.

CDR3aa: CASRMGGRIRVTEAFF
j_gene: TRBJ1-1
len: 16
v_gene: TRBV7-2

CDR3aa: CASSSTPTGLGEQYF
j_gene: TRBJ2-7
len: 15
v_gene: TRBV5-1

CDR3aa: CASSASGRAVEQYF
j_gene: TRBJ2-7
len: 14
v_gene: TRBV7-8

CDR3aa: CASSGKTNSTYEQYF
j_gene: TRBJ2-7
len: 15
v_gene: TRBV12-3/TRBV12-4

CDR3aa: CSATPGTGGYQETQYF
j_gene: TRBJ2-5
len: 16
v_gene: TRBV29-1

CDR3aa: CASSLVGASEQYF
j_gene: TRBJ2-7
len: 13
v_gene: TRBV11-2

CDR3aa: CASSSEGIDEQYF
j_gene: TRBJ2-7
len: 13
v_gene: TRBV5-1

CDR3aa: CATSDLGENQPQHF
j_gene: TRBJ1-5
len: 14
v_gene: TRBV24-1

CDR3aa: CAGSLGGGQSPLTF
j_gene: TRBJ1-2
len: 14
v_gene: TRBV7-9

CDR3aa: CASSFAGNSYEQYF
j_gene: TRBJ2-7
len: 14
v_gene: TRBV7-9

CDR3aa: CAIRSSELDTQYF
j_gene: TRBJ2-3
len: 13
v_gene: TRBV10-3

CDR3aa: CASSYSQLAGYGATGELFF
j_gene: TRBJ2-2
len: 19
v_gene: TRBV6-2/TRBV6-3

CDR3aa: CASSDAGGRDSGANVLTF
j_gene: TRBJ2-6
len: 18
v_gene: TRBV25-1

CDR3aa: CASSPRGQSDEQYF
j_gene: TRBJ2-7
len: 14
v_gene: TRBV5-4

CDR3aa: CSVEGTAGETQYF
j_gene: TRBJ2-5
len: 13
v_gene: TRBV29-1

CDR3aa: CASSYSQGPNQPQHF
j_gene: TRBJ1-5
len: 15
v_gene: TRBV6-6

CDR3aa: CSAPRTGDYNSPLHF
j_gene: TRBJ1-6
len: 15
v_gene: TRBV20-1

CDR3aa: CASSFRPGTSIQPQHF
j_gene: TRBJ1-5
len: 16
v_gene: TRBV2

CDR3aa: CASSLGAARLYEQYF
j_gene: TRBJ2-7
len: 15
v_gene: TRBV12-3/TRBV12-4

CDR3aa: CASSSVPSPDAEAFF
j_gene: TRBJ1-1
len: 15
v_gene: TRBV7-3

CDR3aa: CASSQISLGRTNYGYTF
j_gene: TRBJ1-2
len: 17
v_gene: TRBV4-3

CDR3aa: CACRRNPSLETQYF
j_gene: TRBJ2-5
len: 14
v_gene: TRBV7-2

CDR3aa: CASRGQGVHSPLHF
j_gene: TRBJ1-6
len: 14
v_gene: TRBV2

CDR3aa: CASSLGVNTEALF
j_gene: TRBJ1-1
len: 13
v_gene: TRBV11-2

CDR3aa: CASSERTGAATNEKLFF
j_gene: TRBJ1-4
len: 17
v_gene: TRBV2

CDR3aa: CSAWNTGGPLEQYF
j_gene: TRBJ2-7
len: 14
v_gene: TRBV20-1

CDR3aa: CASQGQGKYEQYF
j_gene: TRBJ2-7
len: 13
v_gene: TRBV6-5

CDR3aa: CASGFFGVGHLNTEAFF
j_gene: TRBJ1-1
len: 17
v_gene: TRBV12-3/TRBV12-4

CDR3aa: CAISESWVVPESSGGQETQYF
j_gene: TRBJ2-5
len: 21
v_gene: TRBV10-3

CDR3aa: CASSYDRKTNTYEQYF
j_gene: TRBJ2-7
len: 16
v_gene: TRBV6-5

CDR3aa: CASSLQAGTDTQYF
j_gene: TRBJ2-3
len: 14
v_gene: TRBV11-2

CDR3aa: CASRGQENRKTQYF
j_gene: TRBJ2-5
len: 14
v_gene: TRBV12-3/TRBV12-4

CDR3aa: CASHTGTGFYEQYF
j_gene: TRBJ2-7
len: 14
v_gene: TRBV5-1

CDR3aa: CASSVATGPYGYTF
j_gene: TRBJ1-2
len: 14
v_gene: TRBV9

CDR3aa: CASSWDTRNTMYF
j_gene: TRBJ1-3
len: 13
v_gene: TRBV11-2

CDR3aa: CASSPWSASLYGYTF
j_gene: TRBJ1-2
len: 15
v_gene: TRBV7-9

CDR3aa: CAISDSGSGGHEQYF
j_gene: TRBJ2-7
len: 15
v_gene: TRBV10-3

CDR3aa: CASKVGQGSNQPQHF
j_gene: TRBJ1-5
len: 15
v_gene: TRBV10-3

CDR3aa: CASAVQNTEAFF
j_gene: TRBJ1-1
len: 12
v_gene: TRBV7-9

CDR3aa: CASSEGTSGAQYF
j_gene: TRBJ2-5
len: 13
v_gene: TRBV2

CDR3aa: CASSKGEDYEQYF
j_gene: TRBJ2-7
len: 13
v_gene: TRBV19

CDR3aa: CASTRTSRLQETQYF
j_gene: TRBJ2-5
len: 15
v_gene: TRBV6-7

CDR3aa: CASSRDISGKTQYF
j_gene: TRBJ2-5
len: 14
v_gene: TRBV5-5

CDR3aa: CASSEGVNTEAFF
j_gene: TRBJ1-1
len: 13
v_gene: TRBV2

CDR3aa: CASSGGRQGYEQYF
j_gene: TRBJ2-7
len: 14
v_gene: TRBV10-1

CDR3aa: CASSIGGQGITEAFF
j_gene: TRBJ1-1
len: 15
v_gene: TRBV19

CDR3aa: CATSRADTRNQPQHF
j_gene: TRBJ1-5
len: 15
v_gene: TRBV15

CDR3aa: CSARGNWDEGPAAQHF
j_gene: TRBJ1-5
len: 16
v_gene: TRBV20-1

CDR3aa: CATSDVLGSWTGELFF
j_gene: TRBJ2-2
len: 16
v_gene: TRBV24-1

CDR3aa: CASWQTGTIAYEQYF
j_gene: TRBJ2-7
len: 15
v_gene: TRBV10-3

CDR3aa: CASSSVAGGTIYF
j_gene: TRBJ1-3
len: 13
v_gene: TRBV7-2

CDR3aa: CASSWASGYEQYF
j_gene: TRBJ2-7
len: 13
v_gene: TRBV6-6

CDR3aa: CASSPGDGEQYF
j_gene: TRBJ2-7
len: 12
v_gene: TRBV19

CDR3aa: CSAADSKQQYF
j_gene: TRBJ2-3
len: 11
v_gene: TRBV20-1

CDR3aa: CAISELGGSNQPQHF
j_gene: TRBJ1-5
len: 15
v_gene: TRBV10-3